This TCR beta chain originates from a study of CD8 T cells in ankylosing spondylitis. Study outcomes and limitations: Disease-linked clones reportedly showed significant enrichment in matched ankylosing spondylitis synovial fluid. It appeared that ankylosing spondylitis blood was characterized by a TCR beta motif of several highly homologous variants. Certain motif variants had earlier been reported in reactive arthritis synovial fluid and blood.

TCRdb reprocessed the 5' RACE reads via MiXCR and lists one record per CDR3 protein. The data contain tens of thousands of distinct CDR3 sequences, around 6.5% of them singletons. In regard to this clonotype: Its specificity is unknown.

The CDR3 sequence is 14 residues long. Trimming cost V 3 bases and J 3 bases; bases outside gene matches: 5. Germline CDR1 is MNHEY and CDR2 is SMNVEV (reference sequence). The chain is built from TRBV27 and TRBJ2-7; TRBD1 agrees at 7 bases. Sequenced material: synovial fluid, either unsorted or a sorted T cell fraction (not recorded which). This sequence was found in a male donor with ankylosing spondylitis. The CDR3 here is CASSFSGGFYEQYF. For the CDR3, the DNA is TGTGCCAGCAGTTTCTCAGGGGGATTCTACGAGCAGTACTTC.